Presented here are 19 T cell receptor beta chains from one specimen sequenced in a study of T cells in Graves' hyperthyroidism and ophthalmopathy. TCR beta CDR3 sequences were amplified from RNA transcripts. In the first-round RT-PCR of the TCR CDR3, the HTBI primer set was used. TCRdb redid the calling of the multiplex PCR reads with MiXCR, one entry per CDR3 protein. The sample shows 400,000 to 600,000 distinct CDR3 sequences, roughly 20% of them seen only once. The specimen sequenced was blood. The receptors derive from a man between 18 and 35 years old with Graves' hyperthyroidism.

This chain links TRBV6-1 with TRBJ1-2; no definite D call. Germline assignment: CDR1 MNHNS and CDR2 SASEGT. The CDR3 runs 13 residues. With 2 bases removed from V and 4 bases from J, the gap between germline ends came to 8 bases. This CDR3 is CASSESEAYGYTF. The CDR3 region has the DNA TGTGCCAGCAGTGAAAGTGAAGCCTATGGCTACACCTTC.

Many counts were recorded for this clonotype. The chain has TRBV2 and TRBJ1-5; 7 positions match TRBD1. Trimming removed 6 bases from V and 5 bases from J; junction bases left unmatched: 4. The CDR3 has 13 residues. CDR1 and CDR2 from the germline V gene are SNHLY and FYNNEI. The CDR3 DNA reads TGTGCCAGCAGGGACAGGCTAGATCAGCCCCAGCATTTT. Translation gives CASRDRLDQPQHF.

In its sample, this clonotype was seen a few times. V gene TRBV29-1 combines with J gene TRBJ2-5; D not certain. CDR1 SQVTM and CDR2 ANQGSEA come from the germline V gene. This CDR3 spans 13 amino acids. V shed 4 bases and J shed 5 bases, with 14 bases lying between them. CDR3 sequence reads: CSVAKVDLETQYF. The CDR3 DNA is TGCAGCGTTGCCAAGGTGGACCTCGAGACCCAGTACTTC.

This rearrangement joins TRBV19 to TRBJ1-1, with 11 positions matching TRBD1. In germline, CDR1 is LNHDA, CDR2 SQIVND (reference sequence). The CDR3 runs 13 residues. J lost 5 bases, V lost 8 bases, and 4 bases had no gene match. This CDR3 is CASGQGASTEAFF. The CDR3 DNA is TGTGCCAGTGGACAGGGGGCGAGTACTGAAGCTTTCTTT.

This clonotype was counted between two and nine times. Its ends do not fully match the called genes, so a read error is possible. The CDR3 spells CATSNVWGGELFF. CDR3 DNA: TGTGCCACCAGCAACGTGTGGGGCGGGGAGCTGTTTTTT. The chain is built from TRBV11-2 and TRBJ2-2; D unresolved. The germline V gene encodes CDR1 SGHAT and CDR2 FQNNGV. This CDR3 contains 13 residues.

This clonotype came up many times. The chain employs TRBV28 and TRBJ2-7, with 7 bases that match TRBD2. Looked up from germline, CDR1 is MDHEN and CDR2 is SYDVKM. The CDR3 consists of 13 residues. The J segment lost 2 bases and the V segment lost 6 bases, leaving 4 bases of the junction unmatched. Written as DNA, the CDR3 is TGTGCCAGCAGAAGCGGGGTAACCTACGAGCAGTACTTC. It specifies CASRSGVTYEQYF.

This clonotype was observed many times. The rearrangement uses TRBV11-2 and TRBJ1-3; no clear D gene. Trimming removed 1 base from V and 4 bases from J, with 5 bases in between. This CDR3 comprises 13 residues. Germline values: CDR1 SGHAT, CDR2 FQNNGV. CDR3 loop: CASSLVQGNTIYF. For the CDR3, the DNA is TGTGCCAGCAGCTTAGTACAGGGAAACACCATATATTTT.

This clonotype was counted at least ten times. V gene TRBV6-1 combines with J gene TRBJ2-5; D is uncertain. Germline values: CDR1 MNHNS, CDR2 SASEGT. Trimming took 6 bases from V and 5 from J, leaving 10 bases between them. CDR3 length: 12 residues. CDR3 sequence (DNA): TGTGCCAGCAGCGGGCCTTGGGAGACCCAGTACTTC. It yields the protein CASSGPWETQYF.

The sample holds many counts of this clonotype. V gene TRBV12-3 or TRBV12-4 combines with J gene TRBJ1-1; 8 positions agree with TRBD1. The CDR3 covers 14 residues. Trimming removed 5 bases from V and 4 bases from J; junction bases left unmatched: 6. CDR3 amino acids: CASSRTGLSTEAFF. The DNA of the CDR3 is TGTGCCAGCAGTCGGACAGGGTTAAGCACTGAAGCTTTCTTT.

This clonotype was detected a few times. A single base separates this from a much larger clone, so it may be a read error. The chain carries TRBV20-1 and TRBJ2-2; possibly TRBD2 for D (5 bases). Per germline, CDR1 DFQATT and CDR2 SNEGSKA (reference sequence). The CDR3 consists of 14 residues. DNA of the CDR3: TGCAGTGCTTCCCTGGGCCTTTCCACCGGGGAGCTGTTGTTT. Translation gives CSASLGLSTGELLF.

The chain uses TRBV5-1 and TRBJ2-7; the D gene is possibly TRBD2 (6 bases). V was clipped by 2 bases and J by 4 bases, with 13 bases between them. Germline V gives CDR1 SGHRS, CDR2 YFSETQ. This CDR3 is built from 14 residues. The CDR3 DNA reads as TGCGCCAGCAGCTTACTGCTGGGAGGATACGAGCAGTACTTC. It translates to CASSLLLGGYEQYF.

This chain joins TRBV20-1 and TRBJ2-7; 7 nucleotides align to TRBD1. CDR3 length equals 15 residues. Trimming took 0 bases from V and 2 from J; bases not matched to a gene: 7. Looked up from germline, CDR1 is DFQATT and CDR2 is SNEGSKA (reference sequence). The CDR3 DNA reads as TGCAGTGCTAGAGATTTGGACAGGACAACCTACGAGCAGTACTTC. This encodes CSARDLDRTTYEQYF.

This clonotype came up many times. This chain links TRBV7-2 with TRBJ2-2, with D tentatively TRBD2 (7 bases). Germline CDR1 and CDR2: SGHTA and FQGNSA. The CDR3 runs to 14 residues. V was shortened by 6 bases and J by 1 base, with 9 bases between the two germline ends. This CDR3 is CASRRGGNTGELFF. For the CDR3, the DNA is TGTGCCAGCAGGAGGGGGGGGAACACCGGGGAGCTGTTTTTT.

Ten or more counts support this clonotype. This rearrangement joins TRBV6-4 to TRBJ1-1, with no clear D. V lost 0 bases to trimming and J lost 5 bases, with 7 bases between them. The CDR3 is 13 residues long. The germline V gene encodes CDR1 MRHNA and CDR2 SNTAGT. CDR3 nucleotide sequence: TGTGCCAGCAGTGACTCTCCCGAAACTGAAGCTTTCTTT. Translating gives CASSDSPETEAFF.

As for this clonotype: A junction boundary mismatches the germline segment, possibly from a read error. The chain carries TRBV6-1 and TRBJ1-5; 12 nucleotides line up with TRBD1. Germline V gene lookup returns CDR1 MNHNS and CDR2 SASEGT. The CDR3 loop spans 15 amino acids. CDR3 sequence reads: CACSLGTGGNQPQHF. In DNA, the CDR3 is TGTGCCTGCAGCCTCGGGACAGGGGGCAACCAGCCCCAGCATTTT.

This clonotype was counted at least ten times. The chain couples TRBV6-1 to TRBJ1-2, with D unresolved. Germline V gene data show CDR1 as MNHNS and CDR2 as SASEGT. V lost 6 bases, J lost 4 bases, and 15 bases lay in between. The CDR3 is made up of 14 amino acids. CDR3 in amino acids: CASSHLEQAYGYTF. CDR3 sequence (DNA): TGTGCCAGCAGCCACCTAGAGCAGGCCTATGGCTACACCTTC.

This clonotype has a count of ten or more. The rearrangement links TRBV12-3 or TRBV12-4 to TRBJ2-5; 12 bases map to TRBD2. This CDR3 contains 15 residues. V lost 7 bases, J lost 1 base, and 4 bases stayed unmatched. The CDR3, as DNA: TGTGCCAGCACCGAACTAGCGGGGGGCCAAGAGACCCAGTACTTC. Its translation: CASTELAGGQETQYF.

The CDR3 here is CASSTPHWEPFSYEQYF. Here the CDR3 DNA reads TGTGCCAGCAGTACTCCACATTGGGAGCCCTTCTCCTACGAGCAGTACTTC. This rearrangement joins TRBV28 to TRBJ2-7; D perhaps matches TRBD2 (5 bases). With 5 bases removed from V and 0 bases from J, the gap between germline ends came to 20 bases. This CDR3 has 17 amino acids. The germline V gene encodes CDR1 MDHEN and CDR2 SYDVKM.

About this clonotype: The CDR3 end shows no conserved phenylalanine or tryptophan, and so a read error is likely. The DNA is omitted, as the CDR3 cannot be located on it reliably, and the CDR3 follows TCRdb's listing. The chain employs TRBV7-2 and TRBJ2-2; the listed D gene, TRBD2, was not tested against the DNA. The CDR3 spans 14 residues, counting both ends. Looked up from germline, CDR1 is SGHTA and CDR2 is FQGNSA. CDR3 sequence: CASSRESRGGELCV.